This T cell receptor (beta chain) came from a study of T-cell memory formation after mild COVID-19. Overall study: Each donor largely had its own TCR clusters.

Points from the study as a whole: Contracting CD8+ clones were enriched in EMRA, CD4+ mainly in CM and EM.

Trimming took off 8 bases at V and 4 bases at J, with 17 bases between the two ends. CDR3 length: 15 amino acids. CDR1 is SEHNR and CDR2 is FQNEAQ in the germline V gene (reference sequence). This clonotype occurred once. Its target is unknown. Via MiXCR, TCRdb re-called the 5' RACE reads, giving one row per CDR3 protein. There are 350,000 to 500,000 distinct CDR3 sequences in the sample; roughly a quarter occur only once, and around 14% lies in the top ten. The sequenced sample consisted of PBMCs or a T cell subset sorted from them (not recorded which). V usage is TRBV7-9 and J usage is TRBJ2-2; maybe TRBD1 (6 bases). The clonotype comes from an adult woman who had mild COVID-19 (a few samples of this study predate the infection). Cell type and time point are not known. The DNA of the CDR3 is TGTGCCAGCGCCTCTCTACAGGGTAGCACCGGGGAGCTGTTTTTT. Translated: CASASLQGSTGELFF.